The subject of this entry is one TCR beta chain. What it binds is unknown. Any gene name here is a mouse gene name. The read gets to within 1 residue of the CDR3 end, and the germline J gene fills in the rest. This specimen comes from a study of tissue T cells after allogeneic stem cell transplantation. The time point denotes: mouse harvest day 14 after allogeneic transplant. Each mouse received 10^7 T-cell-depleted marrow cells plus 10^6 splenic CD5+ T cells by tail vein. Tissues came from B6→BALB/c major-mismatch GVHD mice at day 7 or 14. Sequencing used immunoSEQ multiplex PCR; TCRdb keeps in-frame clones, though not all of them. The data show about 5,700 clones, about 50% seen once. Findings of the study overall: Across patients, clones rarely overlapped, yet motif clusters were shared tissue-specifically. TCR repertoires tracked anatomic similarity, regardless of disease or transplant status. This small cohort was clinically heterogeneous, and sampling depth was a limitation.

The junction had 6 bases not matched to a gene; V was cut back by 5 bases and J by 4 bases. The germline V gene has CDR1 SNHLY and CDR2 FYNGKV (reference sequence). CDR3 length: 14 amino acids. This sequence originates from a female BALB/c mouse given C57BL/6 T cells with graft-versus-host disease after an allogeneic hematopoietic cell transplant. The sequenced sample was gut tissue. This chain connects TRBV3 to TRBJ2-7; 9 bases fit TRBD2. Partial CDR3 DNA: TGTGCCAGCAGCCGAGACTGGGGGAGATATGAACAGTAC. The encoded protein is CASSRDWGRYEQY. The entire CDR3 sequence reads CASSRDWGRYEQYF.